The T cell receptor (beta chain) under discussion was sequenced for a study of cytomegalovirus exposure and HLA in healthy donors. The PCR employed 60 Vbeta primers together with 13 Jbeta primers. This table comes from immunoSEQ multiplex PCR, and its TCRdb copy is limited to in-frame clones, with some not included. This sample has 90,000 to 100,000 clones, with over 60% found just once. The trim removed 5 bases at V and 3 bases at J, leaving 3 bases unmatched. The germline CDR1 and CDR2 sequences are MNHNS and SASEGT. This CDR3 is built from 13 residues. The V gene is TRBV6-1, the J gene TRBJ1-2, with 7 bases identical to TRBD1. The TCR was taken from a female donor in good health and CMV-seronegative. The specimen sequenced was PBMCs. In DNA, the CDR3 is TGTGCCAGCAGTTCCCAGGGGGACTATGGCTACACCTTC. Translating it yields CASSSQGDYGYTF.